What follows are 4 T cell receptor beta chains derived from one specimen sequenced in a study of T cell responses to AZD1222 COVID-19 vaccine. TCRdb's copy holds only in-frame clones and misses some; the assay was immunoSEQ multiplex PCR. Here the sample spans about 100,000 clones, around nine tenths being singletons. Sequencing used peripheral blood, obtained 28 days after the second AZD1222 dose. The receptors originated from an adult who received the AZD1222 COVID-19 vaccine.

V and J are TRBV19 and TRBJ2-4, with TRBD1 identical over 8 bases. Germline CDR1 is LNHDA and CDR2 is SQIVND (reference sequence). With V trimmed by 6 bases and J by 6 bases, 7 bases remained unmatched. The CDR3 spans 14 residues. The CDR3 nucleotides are TGTGCCAGTAGGACCAGGGGGCTTGGAAACATTCAGTACTTC. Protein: CASRTRGLGNIQYF.

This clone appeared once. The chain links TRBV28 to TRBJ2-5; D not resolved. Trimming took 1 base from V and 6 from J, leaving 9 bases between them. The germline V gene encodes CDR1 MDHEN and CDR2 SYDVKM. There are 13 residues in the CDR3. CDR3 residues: CASSLSVGQTQYF. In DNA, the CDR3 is TGTGCCAGCAGTTTATCCGTCGGCCAGACCCAGTACTTC. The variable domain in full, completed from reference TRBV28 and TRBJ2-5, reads DVKVTQSSRYLVKRTGEKVFLECVQDMDHENMFWYRQDPGLGLRLIYFSYDVKMKEKGDIPEGYSVSREKKERFSLILESASTNQTSMYLCASSLSVGQTQYFGPGTRLLVL.

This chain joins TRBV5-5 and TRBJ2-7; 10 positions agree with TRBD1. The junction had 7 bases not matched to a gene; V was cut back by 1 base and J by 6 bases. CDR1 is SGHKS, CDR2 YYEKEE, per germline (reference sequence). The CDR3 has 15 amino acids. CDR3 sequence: CASSLWTGGRGEQYF. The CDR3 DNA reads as TGTGCCAGCAGCTTGTGGACAGGGGGGCGAGGCGAGCAGTACTTC.

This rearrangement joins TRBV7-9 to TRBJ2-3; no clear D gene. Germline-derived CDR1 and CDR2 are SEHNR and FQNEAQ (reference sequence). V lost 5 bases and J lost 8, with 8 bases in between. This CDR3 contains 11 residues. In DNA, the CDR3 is TGTGCCAGCAGCCCCCTTCCTACGCAGTATTTT. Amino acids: CASSPLPTQYF.